This T cell receptor beta chain was recorded in a study of blood T cell repertoires in COVID-19. Whole-study context: From the United States, Italy and Spain came samples of acute and convalescent COVID-19. The cDNA or gDNA used as material had been derived from T cells, B-cell-depleted T cells, or PBMCs.

Source study methods: Reference gene primers were amplified, and this amplification served to estimate nucleated cell counts. Assay: immunoSEQ multiplex PCR; the TCRdb copy retains only in-frame clones and omits some. The DNA gave D and trimming, while V, J and clone size come from that table. This table has about 260,000 clones, around 90% appearing once. The clonotype comes from a man aged 55-75 years who had recovered from COVID-19. Source material: peripheral blood.

In DNA form, the CDR3 reads TGTGCCAGCAGCAAAAAAGAAGGGGACAGCTACAATGAGCAGTTCTTC. It encodes CASSKKEGDSYNEQFF. V is TRBV21-1 and J is TRBJ2-1; the listed D gene, TRBD1, was not tested against the DNA. TRBV21-1 is noted as a pseudogene. The CDR3 is 16 residues long.